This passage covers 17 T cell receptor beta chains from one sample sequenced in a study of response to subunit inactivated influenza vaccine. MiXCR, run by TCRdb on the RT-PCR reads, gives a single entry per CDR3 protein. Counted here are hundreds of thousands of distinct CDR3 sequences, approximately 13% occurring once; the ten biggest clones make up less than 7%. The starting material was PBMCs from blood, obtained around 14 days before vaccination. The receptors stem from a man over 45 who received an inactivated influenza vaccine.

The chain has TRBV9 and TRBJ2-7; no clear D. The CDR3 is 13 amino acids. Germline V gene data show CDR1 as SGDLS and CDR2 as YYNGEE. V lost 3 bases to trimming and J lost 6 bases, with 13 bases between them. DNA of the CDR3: TGTGCCAGCAGCGCCCAATCAGTAAGCGAGCAGTACTTC. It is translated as CASSAQSVSEQYF.

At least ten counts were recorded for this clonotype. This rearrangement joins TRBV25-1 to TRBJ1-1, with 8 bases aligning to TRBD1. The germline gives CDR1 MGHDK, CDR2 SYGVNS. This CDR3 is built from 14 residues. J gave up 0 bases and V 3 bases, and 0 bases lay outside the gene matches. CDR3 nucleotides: TGTGCCAGCAGTGAGACAGGGGTGAACACTGAAGCTTTCTTT. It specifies CASSETGVNTEAFF.

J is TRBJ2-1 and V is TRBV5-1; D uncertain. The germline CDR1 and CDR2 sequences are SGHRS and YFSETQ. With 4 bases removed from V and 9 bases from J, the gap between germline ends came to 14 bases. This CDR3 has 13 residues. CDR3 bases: TGCGCCAGCAGCCGACCACCCGATGTTGAGCAGTTCTTC. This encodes CASSRPPDVEQFF.

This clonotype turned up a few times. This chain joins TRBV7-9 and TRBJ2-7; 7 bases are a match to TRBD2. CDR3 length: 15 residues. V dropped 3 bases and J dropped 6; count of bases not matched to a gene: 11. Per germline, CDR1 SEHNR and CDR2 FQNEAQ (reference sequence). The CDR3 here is CASSLDREVHCEQYF. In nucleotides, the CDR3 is TGTGCCAGCAGCTTGGATCGGGAGGTTCACTGCGAGCAGTACTTC.

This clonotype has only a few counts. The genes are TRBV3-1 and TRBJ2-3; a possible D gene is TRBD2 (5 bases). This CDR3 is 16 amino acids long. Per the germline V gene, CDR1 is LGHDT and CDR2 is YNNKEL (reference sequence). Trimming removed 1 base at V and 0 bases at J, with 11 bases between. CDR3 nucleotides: TGTGCCAGCAGCCAAGCTCCGGGGTCGAGCACAGATACGCAGTATTTT. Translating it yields CASSQAPGSSTDTQYF.

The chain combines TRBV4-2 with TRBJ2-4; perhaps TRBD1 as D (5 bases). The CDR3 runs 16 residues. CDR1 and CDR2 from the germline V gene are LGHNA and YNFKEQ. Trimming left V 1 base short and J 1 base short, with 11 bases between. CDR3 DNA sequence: TGTGCCAGCAGCCAAGTCAGGGAATCGGCCAAAAACATTCAGTACTTC. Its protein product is CASSQVRESAKNIQYF.

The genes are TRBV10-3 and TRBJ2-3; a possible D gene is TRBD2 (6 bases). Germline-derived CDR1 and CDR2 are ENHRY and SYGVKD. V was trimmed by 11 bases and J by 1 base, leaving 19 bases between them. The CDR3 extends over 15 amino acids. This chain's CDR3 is CAVGGLAARTDTQYF. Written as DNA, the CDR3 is TGTGCCGTTGGGGGATTAGCGGCCCGCACAGATACGCAGTATTTT.

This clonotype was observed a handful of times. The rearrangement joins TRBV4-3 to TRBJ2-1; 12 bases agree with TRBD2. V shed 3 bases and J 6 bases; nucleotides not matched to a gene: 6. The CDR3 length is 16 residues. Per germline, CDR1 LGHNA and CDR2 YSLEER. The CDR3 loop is CASSQLAGGPRNEQFF. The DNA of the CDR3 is TGCGCCAGCAGCCAGCTAGCGGGAGGGCCCCGCAATGAGCAGTTCTTC.

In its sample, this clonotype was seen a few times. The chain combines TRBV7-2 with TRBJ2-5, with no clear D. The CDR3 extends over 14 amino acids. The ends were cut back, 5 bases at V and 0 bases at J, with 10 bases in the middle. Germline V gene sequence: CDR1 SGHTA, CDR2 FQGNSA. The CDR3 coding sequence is TGTGCCAGCAGCACCGACCCGTACCAAGAGACCCAGTACTTC. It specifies CASSTDPYQETQYF.

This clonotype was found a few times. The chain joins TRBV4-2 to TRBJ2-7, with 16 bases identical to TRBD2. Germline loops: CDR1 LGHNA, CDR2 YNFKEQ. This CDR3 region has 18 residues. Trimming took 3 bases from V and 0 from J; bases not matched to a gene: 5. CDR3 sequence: CASSQGLAGGIPSYEQYF. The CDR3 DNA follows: TGTGCCAGCAGCCAGGGACTAGCGGGGGGGATACCCTCCTACGAGCAGTACTTC.

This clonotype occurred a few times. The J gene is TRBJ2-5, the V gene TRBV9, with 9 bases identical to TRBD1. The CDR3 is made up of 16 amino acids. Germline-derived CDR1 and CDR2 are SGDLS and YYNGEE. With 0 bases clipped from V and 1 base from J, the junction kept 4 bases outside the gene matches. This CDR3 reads CASSVAPGQGQETQYF. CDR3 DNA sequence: TGTGCCAGCAGCGTAGCTCCGGGACAGGGCCAAGAGACCCAGTACTTC.

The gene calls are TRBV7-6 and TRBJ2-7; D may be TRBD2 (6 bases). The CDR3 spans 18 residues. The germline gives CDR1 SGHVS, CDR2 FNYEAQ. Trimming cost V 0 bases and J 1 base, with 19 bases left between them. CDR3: CASSLAPFTSSLSYEQYF. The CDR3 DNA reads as TGTGCCAGCAGCTTAGCTCCGTTTACTAGCTCATTATCCTACGAGCAGTACTTC.

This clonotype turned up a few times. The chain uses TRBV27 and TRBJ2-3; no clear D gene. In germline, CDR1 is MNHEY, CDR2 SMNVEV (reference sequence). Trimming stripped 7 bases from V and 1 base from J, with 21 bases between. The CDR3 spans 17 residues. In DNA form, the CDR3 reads TGTGCCAGCACCGATATCGGCCCTGGGCTGCGCACAGATACGCAGTATTTT. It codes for CASTDIGPGLRTDTQYF.

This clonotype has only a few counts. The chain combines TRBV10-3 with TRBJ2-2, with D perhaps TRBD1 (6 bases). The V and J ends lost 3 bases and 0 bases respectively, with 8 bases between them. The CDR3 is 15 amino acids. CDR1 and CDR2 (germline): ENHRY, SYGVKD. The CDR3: CAISDGGTNTGELFF. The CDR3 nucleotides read TGTGCCATCAGTGATGGGGGCACGAACACCGGGGAGCTGTTTTTT.

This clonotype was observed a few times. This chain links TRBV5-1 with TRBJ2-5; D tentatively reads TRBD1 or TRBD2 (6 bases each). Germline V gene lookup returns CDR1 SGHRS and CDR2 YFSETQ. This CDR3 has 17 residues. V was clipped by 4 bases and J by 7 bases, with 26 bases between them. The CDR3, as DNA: TGCGCCAGCAGCCAAACCTCCTCCGGGGGCCGGAAAGTGACCCAGTACTTC. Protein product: CASSQTSSGGRKVTQYF.

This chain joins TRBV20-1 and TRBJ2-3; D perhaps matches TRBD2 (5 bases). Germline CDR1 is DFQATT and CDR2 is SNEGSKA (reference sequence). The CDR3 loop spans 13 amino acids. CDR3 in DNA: TGCAGCGCGGGCCCTCCGGGCACAGATACGCAGTATTTT. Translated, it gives CSAGPPGTDTQYF.

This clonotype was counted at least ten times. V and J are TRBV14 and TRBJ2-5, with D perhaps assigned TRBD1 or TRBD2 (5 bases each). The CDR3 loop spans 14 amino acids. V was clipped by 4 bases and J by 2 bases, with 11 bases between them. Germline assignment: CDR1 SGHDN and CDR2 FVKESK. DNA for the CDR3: TGTGCCAGCAGCCCTATGGGACGGCAAGAGACCCAGTACTTC. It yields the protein CASSPMGRQETQYF.